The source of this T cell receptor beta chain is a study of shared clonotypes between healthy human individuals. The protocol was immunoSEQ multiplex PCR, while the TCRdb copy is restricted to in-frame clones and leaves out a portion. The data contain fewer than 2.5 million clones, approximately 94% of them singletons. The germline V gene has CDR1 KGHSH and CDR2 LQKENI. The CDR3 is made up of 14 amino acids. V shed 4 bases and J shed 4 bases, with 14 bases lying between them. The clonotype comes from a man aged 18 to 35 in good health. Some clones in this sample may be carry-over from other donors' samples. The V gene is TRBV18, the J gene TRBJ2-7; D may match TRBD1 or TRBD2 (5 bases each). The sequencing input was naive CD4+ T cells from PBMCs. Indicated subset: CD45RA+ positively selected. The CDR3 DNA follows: TGTGCCAGCTCACAACCGGGACCCGTGTACGAGCAGTACTTC. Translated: CASSQPGPVYEQYF.